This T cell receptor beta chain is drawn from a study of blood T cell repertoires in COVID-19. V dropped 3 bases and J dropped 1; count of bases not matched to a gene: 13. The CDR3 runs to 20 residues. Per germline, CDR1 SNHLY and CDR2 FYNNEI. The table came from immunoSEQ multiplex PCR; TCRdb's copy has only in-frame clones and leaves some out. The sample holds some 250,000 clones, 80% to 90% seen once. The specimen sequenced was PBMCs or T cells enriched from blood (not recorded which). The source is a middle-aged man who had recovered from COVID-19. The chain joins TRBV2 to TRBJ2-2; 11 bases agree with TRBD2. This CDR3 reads CASSDPGVAGGPENTGELFF. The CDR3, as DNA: TGTGCCAGCAGTGATCCAGGGGTAGCGGGAGGGCCCGAGAACACCGGGGAGCTGTTTTTT.